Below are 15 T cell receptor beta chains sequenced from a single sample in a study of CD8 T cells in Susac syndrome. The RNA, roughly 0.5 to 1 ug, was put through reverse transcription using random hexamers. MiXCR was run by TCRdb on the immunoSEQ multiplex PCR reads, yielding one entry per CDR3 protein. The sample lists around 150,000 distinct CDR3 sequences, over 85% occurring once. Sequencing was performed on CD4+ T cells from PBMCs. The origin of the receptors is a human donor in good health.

CDR3 amino acids: CASSLRYGYTF. The CDR3 coding sequence is TGTGCCAGCAGTCTACGCTATGGCTACACCTTC. The chain uses TRBV12-3 or TRBV12-4 and TRBJ1-2; no clear D gene. The CDR3 runs to 11 residues. Trimming took off 5 bases at V and 4 bases at J, with 5 bases between the two ends.

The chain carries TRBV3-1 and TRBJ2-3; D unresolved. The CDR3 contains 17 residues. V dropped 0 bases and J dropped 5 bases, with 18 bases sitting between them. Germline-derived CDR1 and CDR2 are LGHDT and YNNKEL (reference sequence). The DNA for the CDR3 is TGTGCCAGCAGCCAAGACGGACCCACCTCACACAGAGATACGCAGTATTTT. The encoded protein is CASSQDGPTSHRDTQYF.

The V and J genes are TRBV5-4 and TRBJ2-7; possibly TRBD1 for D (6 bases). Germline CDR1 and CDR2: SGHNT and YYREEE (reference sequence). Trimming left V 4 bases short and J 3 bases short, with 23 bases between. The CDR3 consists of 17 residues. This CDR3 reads CASSPRTASGLSYEQYF. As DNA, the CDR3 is TGTGCCAGCAGCCCCCGGACAGCATCCGGATTGAGCTACGAGCAGTACTTC.

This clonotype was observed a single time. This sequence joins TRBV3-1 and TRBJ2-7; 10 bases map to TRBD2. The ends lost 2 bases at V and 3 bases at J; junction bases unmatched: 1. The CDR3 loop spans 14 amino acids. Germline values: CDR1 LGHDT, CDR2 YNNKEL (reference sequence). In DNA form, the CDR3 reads TGTGCCAGCAGCCAATGGACTAGCGGCTACGAGCAGTACTTC. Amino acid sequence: CASSQWTSGYEQYF.

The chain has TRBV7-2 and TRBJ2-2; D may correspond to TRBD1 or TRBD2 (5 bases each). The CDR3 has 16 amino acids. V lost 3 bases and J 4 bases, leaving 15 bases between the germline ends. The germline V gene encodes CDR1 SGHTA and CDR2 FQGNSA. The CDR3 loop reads CASSFGGEIVTGELFF. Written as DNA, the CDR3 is TGTGCCAGCAGCTTTGGGGGTGAGATCGTCACCGGGGAGCTGTTTTTT.

CDR3 sequence (DNA): TGTGCCAGCAGGAGACTAGCGGGGGGAACTAGCACAGATACGCAGTATTTT. This codes for CASRRLAGGTSTDTQYF. The chain links TRBV4-2 to TRBJ2-3, with 13 bases lining up with TRBD2. This CDR3 comprises 17 residues. Trimming took 6 bases from V and 0 from J; bases not matched to a gene: 6. Germline V gene sequence: CDR1 LGHNA, CDR2 YNFKEQ.

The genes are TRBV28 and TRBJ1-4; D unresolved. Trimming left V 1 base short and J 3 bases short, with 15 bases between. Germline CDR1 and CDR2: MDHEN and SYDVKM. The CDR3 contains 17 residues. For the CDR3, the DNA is TGTGCCAGCAGTTTATATCAGAATCGGCGGGCTAATGAAAAACTGTTTTTT. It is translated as CASSLYQNRRANEKLFF.

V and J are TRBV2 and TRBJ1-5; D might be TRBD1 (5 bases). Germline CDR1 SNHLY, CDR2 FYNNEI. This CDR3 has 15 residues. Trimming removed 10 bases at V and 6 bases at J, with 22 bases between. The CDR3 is CATGRGRPDFQPQHF. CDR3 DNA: TGTGCCACAGGACGGGGCCGACCCGATTTTCAGCCCCAGCATTTT.

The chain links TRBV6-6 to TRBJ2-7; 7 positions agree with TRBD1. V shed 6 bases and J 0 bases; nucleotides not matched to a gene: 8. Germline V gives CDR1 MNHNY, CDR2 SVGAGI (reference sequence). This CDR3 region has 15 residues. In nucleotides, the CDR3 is TGTGCCAGCAGGAGGGACAGAACGAACTCCTACGAGCAGTACTTC. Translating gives CASRRDRTNSYEQYF.

The DNA for the CDR3 is TGCGCCAGCAGCCAGGACAGGGCCCCTTATACAGATACGCAGTATTTT. It is translated as CASSQDRAPYTDTQYF. The rearrangement joins TRBV5-1 to TRBJ2-3; 8 positions match TRBD1. The CDR3 is made up of 16 amino acids. Germline CDR1 SGHRS, CDR2 YFSETQ. The ends lost 4 bases at V and 3 bases at J; junction bases unmatched: 10.

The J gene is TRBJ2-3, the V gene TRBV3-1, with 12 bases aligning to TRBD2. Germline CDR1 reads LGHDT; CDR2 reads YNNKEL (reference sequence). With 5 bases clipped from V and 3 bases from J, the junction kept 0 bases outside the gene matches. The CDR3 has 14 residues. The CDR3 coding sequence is TGTGCCAGCAGCACTAGCGGGGGGACAGATACGCAGTATTTT. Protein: CASSTSGGTDTQYF.

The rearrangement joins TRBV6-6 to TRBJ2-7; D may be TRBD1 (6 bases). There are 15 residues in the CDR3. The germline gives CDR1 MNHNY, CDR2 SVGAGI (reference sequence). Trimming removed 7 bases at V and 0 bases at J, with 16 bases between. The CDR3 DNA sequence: TGTGCCAGCACCGAGGGACACCTTCTCTCCTACGAGCAGTACTTC. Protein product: CASTEGHLLSYEQYF.

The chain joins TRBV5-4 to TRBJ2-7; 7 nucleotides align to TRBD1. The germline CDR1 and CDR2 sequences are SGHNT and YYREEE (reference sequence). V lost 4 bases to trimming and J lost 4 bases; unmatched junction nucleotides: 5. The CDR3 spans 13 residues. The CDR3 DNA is TGTGCCAGCAGCACCGGGACAGATTACGAGCAGTACTTC. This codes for CASSTGTDYEQYF.

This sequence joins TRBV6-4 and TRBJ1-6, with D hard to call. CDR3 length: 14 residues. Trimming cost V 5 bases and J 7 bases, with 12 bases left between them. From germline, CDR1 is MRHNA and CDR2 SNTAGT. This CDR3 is CASSPDVRNSPLHF. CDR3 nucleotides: TGTGCCAGCAGTCCGGACGTACGAAATTCACCCCTCCACTTT.

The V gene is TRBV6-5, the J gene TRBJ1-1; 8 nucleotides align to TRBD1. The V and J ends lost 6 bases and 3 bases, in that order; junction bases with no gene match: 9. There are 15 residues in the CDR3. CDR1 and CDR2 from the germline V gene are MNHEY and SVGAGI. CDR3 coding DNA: TGTGCCAGCAGAAGTCCGGGGACAGGCCACACTGAAGCTTTCTTT. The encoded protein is CASRSPGTGHTEAFF.